Here is one TCR beta chain with its context. Its target is not known. These data belong to a study of chemoradiotherapy in HPV16-positive cancers. The table came from immunoSEQ multiplex PCR; TCRdb's copy has only in-frame clones and leaves some out. The sample lists around 8,100 clones, around nine tenths seen once, with 11% to 15% in the top ten. Repertoires were sampled repeatedly during chemoradiotherapy. General study points: HPV-responsive T-cell expansion during chemoradiotherapy was linked to improved recurrence-free survival in HPV16-positive patients.

Trimming took off 2 bases at V and 5 bases at J, with 6 bases between the two ends. The CDR3 consists of 12 residues. CDR1 KGHSH and CDR2 LQKENI come from the germline V gene. The V and J genes are TRBV18 and TRBJ2-5, with D uncertain. The starting material was blood, obtained from a patient who underwent chemoradiotherapy. The TCR was taken from a human donor with HPV-associated anogenital cancer. CDR3 sequence reads: CASSPRSETQYF. The CDR3 DNA follows: TGTGCCAGCTCACCAAGGAGCGAGACCCAGTACTTC.